This entry lists 4 T cell receptor beta chains sequenced from one sample in a study of technical replicates of blood from a few donors. Profiling relied on immunoSEQ multiplex PCR, and the TCRdb table lists in-frame clones only, not all of them. In the table there are some 87,000 clones, 96% of which are singletons. Source material: T cells isolated from PBMCs. The receptors originated from a human donor in good health.

This chain joins TRBV5-5 and TRBJ1-5; the D is unclear. The germline V gene has CDR1 SGHKS and CDR2 YYEKEE (reference sequence). The CDR3 totals 12 residues. Trimming pared 0 bases from V and 9 bases from J, leaving 7 bases between. The CDR3 bases are TGTGCCAGCAGCTTGGCAGATTTGCCCCAGCATTTT. This codes for CASSLADLPQHF.

The chain links TRBV5-1 to TRBJ2-1; TRBD2 matches at 8 bases. This CDR3 comprises 15 residues. With 0 bases clipped from V and 6 bases from J, the junction kept 5 bases outside the gene matches. The germline V gene has CDR1 SGHRS and CDR2 YFSETQ. This chain's CDR3 is CASSLEVAGLNEQFF. The CDR3 region has the DNA TGCGCCAGCAGCTTGGAGGTAGCGGGACTCAATGAGCAGTTCTTC. Together with reference TRBV5-1 and TRBJ2-1, the CDR3 gives the full variable domain: KAGVTQTPRYLIKTRGQQVTLSCSPISGHRSVSWYQQTPGQGLQFLFEYFSETQRNKGNFPGRFSGRQFSNSRSEMNVSTLELGDSALYLCASSLEVAGLNEQFFGPGTRLTVL.

The genes are TRBV6-1 and TRBJ1-5; no definite D call. Germline V lookup: CDR1 MNHNS, CDR2 SASEGT. CDR3 length equals 14 residues. Trimming took off 7 bases at V and 6 bases at J, with 16 bases between the two ends. CDR3 sequence reads: CASTPAVEGQPQHF. The DNA for the CDR3 is TGTGCCAGCACCCCAGCGGTGGAGGGTCAGCCCCAGCATTTT.

The chain uses TRBV6-4 and TRBJ2-3, with 7 bases fitting TRBD2. Unmatched junction bases numbered 6, after V lost 8 bases and J lost 4 bases. The CDR3 runs to 13 residues. Germline CDR1 reads MRHNA; CDR2 reads SNTAGT. The CDR3 coding sequence is TGTGCCAGCGCGGGAGTAGCGGCAGATACGCAGTATTTT. Its protein is CASAGVAADTQYF.